This T cell receptor (beta chain) was sequenced during a study of identifying expanded T cells in peripheral blood. During the collection period, no donor immune events like infections were recorded. Clones were sequenced by immunoSEQ multiplex PCR, and TCRdb holds only the in-frame ones, with some missing. In the table there are around 82,000 clones, 84% of which are singletons. Sequenced material: blood. This TCR was recovered from a person between 18 and 75 years old in good health.

Written as DNA, the CDR3 is TGTGCCAGCAGCGGGAGCGAGAACAATGAGCAGTTCTTC. Its protein is CASSGSENNEQFF. The chain couples TRBV28 to TRBJ2-1; D possibly corresponds to TRBD2 (6 bases). The CDR3 length is 13 residues. V was cut by 6 bases and J by 5 bases, with 11 bases left in between. The germline V gene has CDR1 MDHEN and CDR2 SYDVKM.